This T cell receptor (beta chain) was sequenced in a study of shared clonotypes between healthy human individuals (dated by TCRdb to about 2020). Study-wide context: The cohort included three men and two women between 18 and 49 years of age. The study deeply sequenced blood TCR repertoires of several healthy adults to estimate repertoire size and the extent of clonotype sharing between individuals. Per donor, leukapheresis produced somewhere between about 0.9 and 9.5 billion PBMCs. Libraries were prepared and TCR repertoires were sequenced by different laboratories using diverse techniques, in order to increase sequencing depth and limit assay-specific biases. For each donor, CD4 naive and CD4 memory were each given three plates, CD8 naive was given two plates, and CD8 memory was given one plate.

Deletion took 5 bases off V and 6 bases off J, with a span of 16 bases between the germline ends. CDR1 LNHDA and CDR2 SQIVND are derived from the germline V gene (reference sequence). The CDR3, from cysteine to phenylalanine, totals 14 residues. Only the CDR3 portion is preserved as DNA: 42 bases, with reading frame beginning at the first base. The donors were healthy, HIV-negative adults with no recently reported acute infections or vaccinations. All donors were Caucasian adults living in Nashville, Tennessee, USA. CD4+ T cells were enriched through magnetic negative selection, after which naive cells were positively selected on CD45RA and the remaining negative fraction served as the memory subset. Blood was collected by leukapheresis, and PBMCs were isolated by Ficoll-Histopaque density gradient centrifugation and then cryopreserved in liquid nitrogen vapor phase. Analytical flow cytometry was used to check the purity and quantity of every magnetically sorted T cell population. From each sorted fraction, genomic DNA was isolated and quantified by UV absorbance on a Nanodrop 2000c.

A note on this clone: The antigen it binds to is not known. Base qualities are missing; no much larger clone stands one base away.

On the study overall, not on this receptor specifically: Pairwise subsampling indicated that sequencing depth was expected to affect the degree of clonotype sharing among donors. Sampling was restricted to blood, and TCR repertoires in tissue are likely to differ from TCR repertoires in blood. Because the study included a small number of donors, the genetic and exposure-history diversity represented was limited. When a few donors were compared, the shared fraction of clonotypes was about 5.2% for naive CD4, around 3.5% for naive CD8, 2.3% for memory CD4, and 0.35% to 0.5% for memory CD8. Incomplete sequencing was indicated by rarefaction of sorted-subset datasets, despite the large sequencing depth. Higher generation probabilities were observed for clonotypes shared by all four sorted-subset donors than for non-shared clonotypes. Larger estimated clonotype richness was generally found for naive subsets than for memory subsets.

TCR CDR3 regions were amplified from genomic DNA by multiplex PCR using the deep immunoSEQ assay. For each cell subset, the extracted genomic DNA was distributed evenly across all wells of several immunoSEQ 96-well plates, and each plate served as one replicate. Each replicate PCR for sorted subsets received around 200 ng genomic DNA, equal to roughly 30,000 T cell genomes. Purified libraries were measured with a Qubit 3.0 fluorometer, size-checked on a Bioanalyzer 2100, and measured again with the KAPA Library Quantification kit. Every immunoSEQ 96-well plate was sequenced on a separate single-read 150-cycle Illumina NextSeq 550 flow cell. Processing in the source paper ran as follows. Because the immunoSEQ output included only junctional sequences and no quality scores, the filtering could not be the same as the filtering used for full-length reads. Sequences were annotated with PyIR, a Python wrapper for IgBLAST v1.9, using IMGT germline references to assign V/J genes and CDR3. Any read was removed if the V/J assignment was weak (E-value above 1e-6), the CDR3 was missing, or the read contained stop codons, out-of-frame junctions, or ambiguous translated residues. A V3J clonotype was defined by an identical inferred V gene, J gene, and CDR3 amino acid sequence. The percentage overlap between two repertoires was calculated by dividing the number of shared unique clonotypes by the size of the smaller repertoire. Repertoire richness was assessed with RTK rarefaction, the Chao1 estimator, and Recon v2.1 estimates of unobserved clonotypes. For all TCRbeta clonotypes obtained by the gDNA method from a few donors, generation probabilities were computed with OLGA. TCRdb provides this immuneACCESS table in a form limited to in-frame rearrangements. Some clones are lacking; in checked studies, under half of them reflect an unresolved V gene, and why the rest are absent is not known. That table furnishes V, J and clone size, whereas the DNA furnished D and trimming. This sample is represented by approximately 720,000 clones; approximately 75% of them were singletons. Around 1.8% of the sample is taken by the ten largest.

The sequence was collected from a woman aged 25 to 45 in good health. The sequencing input was memory CD4+ T cells sorted from blood. The cell subset or site tag for this specimen amounts to: CD45RA-negative fraction. The rearranged segments are TRBV19 and TRBJ1-2; confidence is insufficient to name the D gene. Read as DNA, the sequence is TGTGCCAGTAGTGCGCCCAGGTGGTACGATGGCTACACCTTC. The translation is CASSAPRWYDGYTF.